One and the same sample provided the 8 T cell receptor beta chains below, sequenced in a study of T cells in Graves' hyperthyroidism and ophthalmopathy. Amplified regions were TCR beta CDR3 sequences from RNA transcripts. Researchers ran a first-round RT-PCR on the TCR CDR3 using the HTBI primer set. TCRdb reprocessed the multiplex PCR reads with MiXCR, giving one entry per CDR3 protein. The sample lists 500,000 to 550,000 distinct CDR3 sequences; 20% were seen once. Sequenced input: blood. These receptors were collected from a man between 18 and 29 years old with Graves' hyperthyroidism.

The V and J genes are TRBV6-2 or TRBV6-3 and TRBJ2-2; tentatively, D is TRBD2 (6 bases). Between the trimmed V and J ends, which lost 8 bases and 0 bases, there was a span of 19 bases. Germline loops: CDR1 MNHEY, CDR2 SVGEGT. The CDR3 has 17 amino acids. CDR3 in amino acids: CASRVGPGLTNTGELFF. The CDR3 DNA follows: TGTGCCAGCCGGGTCGGACCGGGACTTACGAACACCGGGGAGCTGTTTTTT.

This clonotype was recorded at least ten times. V and J are TRBV6-5 and TRBJ2-2, with TRBD1 matching 11 bases. V lost 5 bases to trimming and J lost 9 bases; unmatched junction nucleotides: 5. The length of the CDR3 is 14 residues. Germline V gene sequence: CDR1 MNHEY, CDR2 SVGAGI. The CDR3 DNA is TGTGCCAGCAGTCGGGACAGGGGGAAGAGGGAGCTGTTTTTT. It yields the protein CASSRDRGKRELFF.

This chain joins TRBV12-3 or TRBV12-4 and TRBJ2-7; weak D call: TRBD2 (5 bases). CDR3 length: 15 amino acids. Trimming pared 5 bases from V and 0 bases from J, leaving 14 bases between. CDR3 protein: CASSKQRMDSYEQYF. The CDR3 region has the DNA TGTGCCAGCAGTAAACAGCGGATGGACTCCTACGAGCAGTACTTC.

This clonotype was observed a few times. The junction departs from germline at one end; a sequencing error may be responsible. The chain carries TRBV6-5 and TRBJ2-7; possibly TRBD2 for D (5 bases). The CDR3 contains 12 residues. Germline values: CDR1 MNHEY, CDR2 SVGAGI. The CDR3 loop reads CASSNSGYEQYF. CDR3 DNA sequence: TGTGCCAGCAGTAACTCGGGGTACGAGCAGTACTTC.

In its sample, this clonotype was seen many times. The chain combines TRBV6-1 with TRBJ1-2; D is perhaps TRBD1 (5 bases). The germline V gene has CDR1 MNHNS and CDR2 SASEGT. The CDR3 totals 15 residues. The V end was cut by 8 bases, the J end by 5 bases, with 21 bases between. The CDR3, as DNA: TGTGCCAGCGACTCTACTGGACAAGCGGGGTATGGCTACACCTTC. Protein sequence: CASDSTGQAGYGYTF.

This clonotype has a count of ten or more. The chain couples TRBV19 to TRBJ2-7; possible D gene TRBD1, 6 bases. This CDR3 spans 13 amino acids. Germline V gives CDR1 LNHDA, CDR2 SQIVND (reference sequence). The V and J ends lost 6 bases and 5 bases respectively, with 14 bases between them. Here the CDR3 reads CASRFQGTDEQYF. The DNA of the CDR3 is TGTGCCAGTAGGTTCCAGGGGACCGACGAGCAGTACTTC.

This clonotype was counted ten times or more. V usage is TRBV28 and J usage is TRBJ1-2, with 9 positions matching TRBD1. This CDR3 has 17 amino acids. Trimming took 5 bases from V and 6 from J; bases not matched to a gene: 16. CDR1 is MDHEN and CDR2 is SYDVKM in the germline V gene. In DNA, the CDR3 is TGTGCCAGCAGTCCCCTAGCTCGGGACAGGGATAGGAATGGCTACACCTTC. Translation: CASSPLARDRDRNGYTF.

This clonotype was seen a handful of times. V is TRBV28 and J is TRBJ1-1; maybe TRBD1 (5 bases). CDR3 length: 16 residues. V lost 3 bases to trimming and J lost 1 base, with 15 bases between them. CDR1 and CDR2 from the germline V gene are MDHEN and SYDVKM. The chain's CDR3 is CASSFREGFWNTEAFF. The CDR3 nucleotides are TGTGCCAGCAGTTTCAGGGAGGGGTTTTGGAACACTGAAGCTTTCTTT.